This TCR beta chain was found in a study of regulatory T cells in long-lasting Graves disease. CDR1 SNHLY and CDR2 FYNNEI come from the germline V gene. The V and J ends lost 4 bases and 11 bases, in that order; junction bases with no gene match: 6. The CDR3 is made up of 12 amino acids. Time point denoted: persistent/refractory GD, antithyroid drugs over 5 years with positive TRAb. Extracted RNA from PBMCs served as the source of the TCR library. Construction of the TCR beta libraries employed iRepertoire HTBI primers in conjunction with Arm-PCR of CDR3 regions. MiXCR was run by TCRdb on the multiplex PCR reads, yielding one entry per CDR3 protein. The sample yields fewer than 400,000 distinct CDR3 sequences, about 20% seen once.

The source is a female donor with Graves disease. The material sequenced was peripheral blood mononuclear cells (PBMCs), taken when the disease was refractory, from a patient treated with antithyroid drugs. The chain carries TRBV2 and TRBJ1-1; 8 nucleotides agree with TRBD1. CDR3 in DNA: TGTGCCAGCAGTGTGGGGGACAGGACGGCTTTCTTT. As protein: CASSVGDRTAFF.